This T cell receptor beta chain was observed in a study of T cells in Graves' hyperthyroidism and ophthalmopathy. J gave up 5 bases and V 2 bases, and 7 bases lay outside the gene matches. This CDR3 contains 16 residues. Per germline, CDR1 MNHNY and CDR2 SVGAGI (reference sequence). Study-level points and caveats: The model predicted ophthalmopathy a median roughly 6.5 months before onset.

RNA transcripts gave rise to amplified TCR beta CDR3 regions. During a first-round RT-PCR of the TCR CDR3, the HTBI primer set was used. TCRdb processed the multiplex PCR reads anew with MiXCR; each CDR3 protein has one entry. The table lists 380,000 or so distinct CDR3 sequences, about 15% of them singletons. This clonotype appeared many times. Antigen specificity is unknown. The study defined stable Graves' hyperthyroidism as no ophthalmopathy progression within 18 months. The genes are TRBV6-6 and TRBJ2-2, with 8 bases lining up with TRBD1. The sample comprised blood. The TCR originated in a woman in her twenties or thirties with Graves' hyperthyroidism. CDR3 sequence: CASSYAQDRVTGELFF. CDR3 DNA sequence: TGTGCCAGCAGTTACGCCCAGGACAGGGTGACCGGGGAGCTGTTTTTT.